This T cell receptor (beta chain) emerged from a study of response to subunit inactivated influenza vaccine. Findings and caveats of the study: Authors suggested each seasonal influenza vaccination recruits few new T cells.

One entry per CDR3 protein, called by TCRdb with MiXCR from the RT-PCR reads. The repertoire consists of 550,000 to 800,000 distinct CDR3 sequences, with around 14% occurring once and the leading ten covering roughly 12%. Worth noting for this clonotype: Its specificity is not known.

There are 13 residues in the CDR3. The ends were cut back, 1 base at V and 9 bases at J, with 12 bases in the middle. Germline loops: CDR1 SGHVS, CDR2 FQNEAQ. The sequence was obtained from a man aged 45-60 years who received an inactivated influenza vaccine. The rearrangement joins TRBV7-8 to TRBJ2-5; the D is unclear. Specimen: PBMCs from blood, collected less than 13 days after vaccination. As DNA, the CDR3 is TGTGCCAGCAGCTTAGGTGTCTCCCAGGCCCAGTACTTC. Its protein product is CASSLGVSQAQYF.